The following is a TCR beta chain sequence with its context. This sample is drawn from a study of blood T cell repertoires in COVID-19. This CDR3 has 14 residues. Germline V lookup: CDR1 SGHDT, CDR2 YYEEEE. V was clipped by 4 bases and J by 4 bases, with 13 bases between them. The assay was immunoSEQ multiplex PCR, and TCRdb's table has in-frame clones only and misses some. The sample consists of fewer than 95,000 clones, 80% to 90% of them appearing once. Sequences were obtained from peripheral blood. The sequence was obtained from an elderly woman with acute or convalescent COVID-19. J is TRBJ2-3 and V is TRBV5-6, with D tentatively TRBD1 (6 bases). The CDR3 is CASSPTYRADTQYF. The CDR3 nucleotides are TGTGCCAGCAGCCCAACGTACAGGGCAGATACGCAGTATTTT.